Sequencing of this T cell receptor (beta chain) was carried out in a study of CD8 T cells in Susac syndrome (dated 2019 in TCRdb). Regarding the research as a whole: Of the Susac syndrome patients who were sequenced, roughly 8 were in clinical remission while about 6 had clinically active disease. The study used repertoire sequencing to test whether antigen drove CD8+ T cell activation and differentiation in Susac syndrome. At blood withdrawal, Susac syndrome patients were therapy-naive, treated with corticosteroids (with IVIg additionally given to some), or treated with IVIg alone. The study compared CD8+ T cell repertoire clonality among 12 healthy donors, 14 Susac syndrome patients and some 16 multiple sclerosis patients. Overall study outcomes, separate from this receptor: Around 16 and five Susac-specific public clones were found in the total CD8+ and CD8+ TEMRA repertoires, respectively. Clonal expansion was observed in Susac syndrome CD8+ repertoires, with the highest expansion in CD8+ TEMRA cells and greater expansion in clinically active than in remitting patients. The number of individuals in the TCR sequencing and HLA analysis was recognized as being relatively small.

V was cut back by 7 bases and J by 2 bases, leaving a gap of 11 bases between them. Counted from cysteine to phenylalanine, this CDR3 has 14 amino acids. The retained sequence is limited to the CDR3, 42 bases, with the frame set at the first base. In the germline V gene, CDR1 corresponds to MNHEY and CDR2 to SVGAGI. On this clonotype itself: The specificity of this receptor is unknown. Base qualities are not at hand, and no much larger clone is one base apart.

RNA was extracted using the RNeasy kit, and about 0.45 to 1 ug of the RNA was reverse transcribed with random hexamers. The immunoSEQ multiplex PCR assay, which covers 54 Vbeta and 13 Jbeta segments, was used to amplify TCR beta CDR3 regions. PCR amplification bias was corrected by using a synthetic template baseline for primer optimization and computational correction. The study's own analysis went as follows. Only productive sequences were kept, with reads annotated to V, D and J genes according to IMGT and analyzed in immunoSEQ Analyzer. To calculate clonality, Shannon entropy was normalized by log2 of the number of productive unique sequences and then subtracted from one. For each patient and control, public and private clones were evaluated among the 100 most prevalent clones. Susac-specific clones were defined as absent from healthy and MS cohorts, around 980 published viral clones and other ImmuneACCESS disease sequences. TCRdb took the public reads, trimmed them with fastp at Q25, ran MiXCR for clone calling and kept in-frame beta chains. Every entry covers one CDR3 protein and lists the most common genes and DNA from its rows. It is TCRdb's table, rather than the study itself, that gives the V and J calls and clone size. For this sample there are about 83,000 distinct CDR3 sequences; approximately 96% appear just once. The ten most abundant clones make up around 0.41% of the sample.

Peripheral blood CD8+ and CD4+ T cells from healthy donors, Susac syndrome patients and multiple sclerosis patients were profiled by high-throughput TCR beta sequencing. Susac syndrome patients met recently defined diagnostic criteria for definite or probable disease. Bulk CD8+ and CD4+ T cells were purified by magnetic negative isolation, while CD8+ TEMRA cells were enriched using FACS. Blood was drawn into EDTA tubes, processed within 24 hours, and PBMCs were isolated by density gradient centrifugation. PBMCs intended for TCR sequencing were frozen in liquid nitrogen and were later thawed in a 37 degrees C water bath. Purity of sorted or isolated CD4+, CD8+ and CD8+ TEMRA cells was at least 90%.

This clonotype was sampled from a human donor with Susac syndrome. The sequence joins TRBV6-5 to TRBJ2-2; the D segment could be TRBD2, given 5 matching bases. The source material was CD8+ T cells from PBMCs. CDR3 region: CASTLLDNTGELFF. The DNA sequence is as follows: TGTGCCAGCACTCTACTAGATAACACCGGGGAGCTGTTTTTT.